The clone carrying this TCR beta chain was counted only a few times. The antigen is not known. TCRdb reanalysed the 5' RACE reads using MiXCR and keeps one entry per CDR3 protein. Of fewer than 600,000 distinct CDR3 sequences listed, roughly 20% were seen once; the top ten hold 7.5% to 9.5%. The CDR3 is 12 residues long. The germline CDR1 and CDR2 sequences are DFQATT and SNEGSKA (reference sequence). V lost 0 bases, J lost 4 bases, and 4 bases lay in between. The sample comes from a study of T-cell memory formation after mild COVID-19. Study-wide points: The appearance of some responding clones in pre-infection memory suggested that cross-reactive memory joined.

This sequence joins TRBV20-1 and TRBJ2-1; D gene unclear. Sequenced material: PBMCs or a T cell subset sorted from them (not recorded which). The receptor was derived from an adult woman who had mild COVID-19 (a few samples of this study predate the infection). Cell type and time point are not known. The CDR3 is CSARDPYNEQFF. In DNA form, the CDR3 reads TGCAGTGCTAGAGACCCGTACAATGAGCAGTTCTTC.